This TCR beta chain is from a study of blood T cell repertoires in COVID-19. Study-level background: Some COVID-19 samples were acute and others convalescent; all came from the United States, Italy and Spain. T cells, B-cell-depleted T cells, or PBMCs supplied cDNA or gDNA.

In germline, CDR1 is SQVTM, CDR2 ANQGSEA. This CDR3 has 12 amino acids. V was pared by 5 bases and J by 9 bases, with 16 bases between. In the original processing: Researchers report that nucleated cell counts were estimated from reference gene primer amplification. Profiling relied on immunoSEQ multiplex PCR, and the TCRdb table lists in-frame clones only, not all of them. The V and J calls and the clone size are those of that table, but D and trimming were determined from the DNA. The sample includes roughly 410,000 clones, around 87% seen only once; the top ten take under 3%. This rearrangement joins TRBV29-1 to TRBJ1-1; D is ambiguous. Sequenced sample: peripheral blood. This TCR was sampled from a woman in her sixties or seventies with COVID-19, enrolled during active disease. The CDR3 sequence: CSVIVSHRKAFF. CDR3 nucleotide sequence: TGCAGCGTTATAGTGAGCCACCGAAAAGCTTTCTTT. Based on the CDR3 plus reference TRBV29-1 and TRBJ1-1, the full variable domain is SAVISQKPSRDICQRGTSLTIQCQVDSQVTMMFWYRQQPGQSLTLIATANQGSEATYESGFVIDKFPISRPNLTFSTLTVSNMSPEDSSIYLCSVIVSHRKAFFGQGTRLTVV.